Given below is one T cell receptor beta chain in context. Its antigen is currently unknown. The sample belongs to a study of graft-versus-host responses after intestinal transplantation. For the study at large: Every recipient underwent anti-thymocyte globulin induction, then tacrolimus and steroids for two to four years.

Sequenced by immunoSEQ multiplex PCR; TCRdb stores in-frame clones only, minus some. The sample lists tens of thousands of clones, around nine tenths occurring once. The germline V and J ends were trimmed by 4 bases and 4 bases, with 20 bases remaining between them. CDR1 and CDR2 (germline): SGHRS, YFSETQ. This CDR3 contains 16 residues. The study's findings and limits: Where graft-donor T cell macrochimerism was present, patients had high graft-versus-host to host-versus-graft clonal ratios in allografts. GvH clones appeared in recipient marrow, some first in ileum or blood.

Sequencing used unstimulated CD4+ T cells sorted from spleen or lymph node cells, obtained before intestinal transplant. The J gene is TRBJ1-2, the V gene TRBV5-1, with D possibly matching TRBD1 (5 bases). This TCR came from a human donor who received an intestinal transplant. CDR3 in amino acids: CASSLYRGTDTYGYTF. CDR3 DNA: TGCGCCAGCAGCCTGTATCGAGGGACGGATACCTATGGCTACACCTTC.